The T cell receptor (beta chain) under discussion was sequenced for a study of OX40 agonist ivuxolimab in advanced cancers. Describing the broader study: Ivuxolimab was an agonistic, fully human IgG2 monoclonal antibody directed against OX40 (CD134), a costimulatory receptor. Of the approximately 54 patients in dose escalation, around 19 had hepatocellular carcinoma, some 15 had melanoma, 9 had renal cell carcinoma and 9 had head and neck cancer. In the dose-escalation cohort, around 80% of patients were male, and the mean age was roughly 60 years with a range of roughly 20 to 79. Peripheral TCRbeta sequencing aimed to test whether ivuxolimab altered TCR sequence diversity and caused clonal T-cell expansion. The paper reports the monotherapy dose-escalation portion (N of about 54 patients) of the phase I ivuxolimab trial. Patients were allowed to have had prior anti-PD-1, anti-PD-L1 or anti-CTLA-4 therapy, and 40% of the dose-escalation patients had previously received checkpoint inhibitors. Intravenous ivuxolimab was administered to patients every 2 weeks at six dose levels: 0.01, 0.1, 0.3, 1.5, 3 and 10 mg/kg. Partial responses occurred in three dose-escalation patients, of whom one had hepatocellular carcinoma and two had cutaneous melanoma.

Study-wide conclusions, independent of this receptor: At doses of 0.1 to 3.0 mg/kg, clonal expansion of both CD4+ and CD8+ blood T cells was observed from baseline to week 6. In the 0.1-3.0 mg/kg groups, partial responders were among the patients with the lowest normalized peripheral clonal expansion, particularly in CD8+ T cells. The antigen specificity of the clonally expanded peripheral T cells was not determined. After ivuxolimab, CD8+ T cells had more expanded clones than CD4+ T cells on average. Low levels of normalized T-cell clonal expansion were also seen in some patients who did not respond.

Genomic DNA was extracted from sorted cells for sequencing of the TCRbeta CDR3 region. The immunoSEQ Assay was used to sequence the TCRbeta CDR3 regions. Sourced from immuneACCESS, this table was stored by TCRdb with only in-frame sequences that have V and J called. A share of the clones is absent; for the studies checked, an unresolved V gene accounts for under half, and the remainder has no known explanation. This sample is represented by tens of thousands of clones; 85% to 90% of them were singletons. Approximately 6.6% of the sample lies in the top ten. Patients with a history of autoimmune disease or receiving systemic immunosuppression were excluded from the trial. In every dose cohort, peripheral blood was drawn for TCR sequencing at baseline, cycle 4 day 1, and cycle 7 day 1. Samples came from an open-label, multicenter, first-in-human phase I dose-escalation trial of ivuxolimab. Adults with locally advanced or metastatic melanoma, renal cell, hepatocellular, or head and neck squamous cell carcinoma were enrolled in the trial. Before TCR sequencing, CD4+ T cells and CD8+ T cells were sorted from peripheral blood as separate populations.

The junction shows trimming of 5 bases on V and 0 bases on J, plus 2 bases between the germline ends. Sequences MDHEN (CDR1) and SYDVKM (CDR2) are obtained from the germline V gene. Inclusive of the bounding cysteine and phenylalanine, the CDR3 is 11 residues long. Only the CDR3 DNA stays, 33 bases, in frame from base 1. To note about this clone: Its antigen target is currently unknown. Base qualities are not provided; no much larger clone lies one nucleotide away.

The sequence links TRBV28 to TRBJ2-7, with the D gene call left open. The starting material was CD4+ or CD8+ T cells sorted from blood, obtained in a trial of the OX40 agonist ivuxolimab. The sequence derives from an adult with an advanced solid tumor such as melanoma, head and neck, liver or kidney cancer. CDR3 loop: CASSISYEQYF. The sequenced DNA: TGTGCCAGCAGTATCTCCTACGAGCAGTACTTC.